There are a few counts of the clone carrying this T cell receptor beta chain. Antigen specificity is unknown. These data belong to a study of beta chain features in type 1 diabetes. The authors reverse transcribed all of the isolated RNA, so sequencing captured expressed TCRB transcripts. Approximately 3.7 million reads per sample on average were obtained from naive, central memory and regulatory T cell samples. Generated by immunoSEQ multiplex PCR, the TCRdb table keeps only in-frame clones and is missing some. The sample records about 700,000 clones, roughly 12% being singletons. Regarding the study as a whole: In comparison with healthy donors, patients had naive, central memory and Treg TCRB repertoires that appeared more similar. Across all four CD4+ subsets, people with type 1 diabetes showed modestly shorter TCRB CDR3s.

CDR1 is SGHDT, CDR2 YYEEEE, per germline. V was clipped by 2 bases and J by 7 bases, with 10 bases between them. The CDR3 has 14 amino acids. The clonotype was recovered from a man younger than 30 with type 1 diabetes. The chain recombines TRBV5-6 with TRBJ1-6, with no clear D. The material sequenced was naive CD4+ T cells from blood. CDR3 sequence reads: CASSFLTGNSPLHF. Here the CDR3 DNA reads TGTGCCAGCAGCTTCTTGACGGGGAATTCACCCCTCCACTTT.